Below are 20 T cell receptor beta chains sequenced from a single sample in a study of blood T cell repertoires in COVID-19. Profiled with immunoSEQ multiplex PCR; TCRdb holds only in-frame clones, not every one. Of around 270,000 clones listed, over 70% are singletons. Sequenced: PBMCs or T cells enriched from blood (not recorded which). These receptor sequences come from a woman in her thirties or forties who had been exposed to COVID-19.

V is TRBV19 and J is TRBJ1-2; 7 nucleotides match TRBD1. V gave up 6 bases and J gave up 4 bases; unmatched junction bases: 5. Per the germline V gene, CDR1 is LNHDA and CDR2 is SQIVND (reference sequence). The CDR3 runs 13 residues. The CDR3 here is CASSPRDSYGYTF. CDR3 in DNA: TGTGCCAGTAGCCCCCGGGACAGCTATGGCTACACCTTC.

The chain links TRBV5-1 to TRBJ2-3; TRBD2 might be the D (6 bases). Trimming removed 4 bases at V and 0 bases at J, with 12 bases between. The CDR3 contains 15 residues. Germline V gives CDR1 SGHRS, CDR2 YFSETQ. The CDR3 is CASSQGLQSTDTQYF. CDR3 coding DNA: TGCGCCAGCAGCCAGGGACTGCAGAGCACAGATACGCAGTATTTT.

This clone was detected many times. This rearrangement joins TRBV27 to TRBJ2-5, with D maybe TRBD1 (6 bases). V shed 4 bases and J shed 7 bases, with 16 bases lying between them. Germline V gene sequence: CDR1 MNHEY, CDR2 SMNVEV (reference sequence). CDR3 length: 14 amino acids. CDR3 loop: CASSSRGGFWTQYF. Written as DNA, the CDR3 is TGTGCCAGCAGTTCTAGAGGGGGTTTTTGGACCCAGTACTTC.

CDR3 bases: TGTGCCATCAGTTTGGCCGCGGATCAGCCCCAGCATTTT. It yields the protein CAISLAADQPQHF. V and J are TRBV10-3 and TRBJ1-5, with D unclear. The CDR3 runs 13 residues. V was pared by 5 bases and J by 5 bases, with 10 bases between. From germline, CDR1 is ENHRY and CDR2 SYGVKD.

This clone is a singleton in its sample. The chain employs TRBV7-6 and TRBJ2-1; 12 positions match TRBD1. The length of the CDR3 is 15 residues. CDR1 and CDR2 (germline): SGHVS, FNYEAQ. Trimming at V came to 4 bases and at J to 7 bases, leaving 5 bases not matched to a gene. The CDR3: CASSSGQGARNEQFF. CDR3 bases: TGTGCCAGCAGCTCGGGACAGGGGGCGCGTAATGAGCAGTTCTTC.

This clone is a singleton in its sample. The DNA of the CDR3 is TGTGCCAGCTCACCACCGGGGGACAGGCACTACAATGAGCAGTTCTTC. Translation gives CASSPPGDRHYNEQFF. The chain combines TRBV18 with TRBJ2-1; 8 nucleotides line up with TRBD1. CDR1 is KGHSH, CDR2 LQKENI, per germline. This CDR3 spans 16 amino acids. J gave up 3 bases and V 0 bases, and 4 bases lay outside the gene matches.

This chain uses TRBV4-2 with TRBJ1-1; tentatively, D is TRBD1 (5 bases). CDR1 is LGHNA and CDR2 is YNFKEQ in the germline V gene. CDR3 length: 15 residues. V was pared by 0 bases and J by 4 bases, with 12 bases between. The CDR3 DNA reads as TGTGCCAGCAGCCAAGATAGTGGAGGGGTCACTGAAGCTTTCTTT. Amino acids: CASSQDSGGVTEAFF.

The CDR3 DNA reads as TGTGCCACCAGCAGAGGGGACTCAACTAATGAAAAACTGTTTTTT. Translating gives CATSRGDSTNEKLFF. The chain is built from TRBV15 and TRBJ1-4; D may be TRBD1 (5 bases). Per the germline V gene, CDR1 is LNHNV and CDR2 is YYDKDF (reference sequence). This CDR3 is 15 amino acids long. V dropped 1 base and J dropped 0 bases, with 6 bases sitting between them.

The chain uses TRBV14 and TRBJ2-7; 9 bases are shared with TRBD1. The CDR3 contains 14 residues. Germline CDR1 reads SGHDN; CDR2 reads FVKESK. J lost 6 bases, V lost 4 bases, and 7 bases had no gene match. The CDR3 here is CASSPPGQGFEQYF. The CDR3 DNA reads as TGTGCCAGCAGCCCACCGGGACAGGGATTCGAGCAGTACTTC.

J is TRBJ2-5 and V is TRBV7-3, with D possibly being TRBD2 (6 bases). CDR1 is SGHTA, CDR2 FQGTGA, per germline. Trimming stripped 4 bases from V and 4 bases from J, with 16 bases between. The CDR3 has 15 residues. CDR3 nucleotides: TGTGCCAGCAGCTCTGCGGGACTCGCCCGAGAGACCCAGTACTTC. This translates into CASSSAGLARETQYF. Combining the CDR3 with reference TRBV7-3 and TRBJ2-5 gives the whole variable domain GAGVSQTPSNKVTEKGKYVELRCDPISGHTALYWYRQSLGQGPEFLIYFQGTGAADDSGLPNDRFFAVRPEGSVSTLKIQRTERGDSAVYLCASSSAGLARETQYFGPGTRLLVL.

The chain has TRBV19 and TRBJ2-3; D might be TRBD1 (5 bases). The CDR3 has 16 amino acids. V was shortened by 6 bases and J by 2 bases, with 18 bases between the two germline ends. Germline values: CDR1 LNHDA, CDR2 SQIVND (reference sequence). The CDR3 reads CASSPPRARNTDTQYF. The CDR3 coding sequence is TGTGCCAGTAGCCCCCCCAGGGCTAGAAACACAGATACGCAGTATTTT.

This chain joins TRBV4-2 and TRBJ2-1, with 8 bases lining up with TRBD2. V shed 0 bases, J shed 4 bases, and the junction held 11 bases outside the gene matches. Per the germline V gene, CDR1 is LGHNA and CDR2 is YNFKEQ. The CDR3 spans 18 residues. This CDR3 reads CASSQENQRSGVYNEQFF. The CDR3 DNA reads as TGTGCCAGCAGCCAAGAAAACCAACGTAGCGGGGTATACAATGAGCAGTTCTTC.

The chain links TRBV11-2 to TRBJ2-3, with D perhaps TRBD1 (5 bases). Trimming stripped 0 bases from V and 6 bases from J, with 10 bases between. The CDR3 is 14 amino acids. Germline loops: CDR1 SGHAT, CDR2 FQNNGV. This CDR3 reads CASSLERRADTQYF. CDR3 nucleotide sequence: TGTGCCAGCAGCTTAGAGCGCAGGGCCGATACGCAGTATTTT.

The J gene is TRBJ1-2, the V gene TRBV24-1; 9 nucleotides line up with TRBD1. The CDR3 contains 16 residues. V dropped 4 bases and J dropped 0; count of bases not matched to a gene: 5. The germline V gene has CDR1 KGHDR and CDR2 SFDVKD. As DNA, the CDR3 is TGTGCCACCAGTGACACTAGACAGGGGGCTAACTATGGCTACACCTTC. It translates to CATSDTRQGANYGYTF.

The CDR3 DNA is TGTGCCAGCAGCGTAGGGGGAGGGAGCGGCTACAATGAGCAGTTCTTC. This gives the protein CASSVGGGSGYNEQFF. The genes are TRBV9 and TRBJ2-1; 7 positions agree with TRBD2. This CDR3 is built from 16 residues. Unmatched junction bases numbered 6, after V lost 0 bases and J lost 3 bases. Germline V gene data show CDR1 as SGDLS and CDR2 as YYNGEE.

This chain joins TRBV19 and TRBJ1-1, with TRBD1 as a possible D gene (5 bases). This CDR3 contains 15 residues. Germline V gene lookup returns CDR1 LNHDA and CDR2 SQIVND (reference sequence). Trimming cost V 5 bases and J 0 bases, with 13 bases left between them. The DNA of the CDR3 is TGTGCCAGTAGTGGGCGGGGCCCAATGAACACTGAAGCTTTCTTT. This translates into CASSGRGPMNTEAFF.

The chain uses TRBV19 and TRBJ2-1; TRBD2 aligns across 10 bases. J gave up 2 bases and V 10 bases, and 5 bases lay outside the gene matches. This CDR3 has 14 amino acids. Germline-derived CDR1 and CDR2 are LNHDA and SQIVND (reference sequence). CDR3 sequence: CATESGRAYNEQFF. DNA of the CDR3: TGTGCCACCGAGAGCGGGAGGGCCTACAATGAGCAGTTCTTC.

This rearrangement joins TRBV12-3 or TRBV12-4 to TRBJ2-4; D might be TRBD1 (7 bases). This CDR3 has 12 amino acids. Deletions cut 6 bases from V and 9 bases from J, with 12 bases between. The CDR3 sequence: CASRRQGGIQYF. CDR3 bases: TGTGCCAGCAGGAGACAGGGAGGCATTCAGTACTTC.

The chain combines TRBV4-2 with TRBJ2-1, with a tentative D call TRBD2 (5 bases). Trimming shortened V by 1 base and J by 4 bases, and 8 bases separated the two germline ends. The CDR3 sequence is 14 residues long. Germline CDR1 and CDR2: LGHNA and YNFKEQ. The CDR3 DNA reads TGTGCCAGCAGCCAAGTCACTAGTTACAATGAGCAGTTCTTC. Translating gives CASSQVTSYNEQFF.

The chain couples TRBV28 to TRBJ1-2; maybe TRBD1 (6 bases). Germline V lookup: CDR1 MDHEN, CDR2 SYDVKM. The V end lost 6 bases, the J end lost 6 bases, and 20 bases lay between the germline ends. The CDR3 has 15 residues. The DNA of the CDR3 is TGTGCCAGCAGCCTATTGGGGGCCTTTTCACATGGCTACACCTTC. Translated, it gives CASSLLGAFSHGYTF.